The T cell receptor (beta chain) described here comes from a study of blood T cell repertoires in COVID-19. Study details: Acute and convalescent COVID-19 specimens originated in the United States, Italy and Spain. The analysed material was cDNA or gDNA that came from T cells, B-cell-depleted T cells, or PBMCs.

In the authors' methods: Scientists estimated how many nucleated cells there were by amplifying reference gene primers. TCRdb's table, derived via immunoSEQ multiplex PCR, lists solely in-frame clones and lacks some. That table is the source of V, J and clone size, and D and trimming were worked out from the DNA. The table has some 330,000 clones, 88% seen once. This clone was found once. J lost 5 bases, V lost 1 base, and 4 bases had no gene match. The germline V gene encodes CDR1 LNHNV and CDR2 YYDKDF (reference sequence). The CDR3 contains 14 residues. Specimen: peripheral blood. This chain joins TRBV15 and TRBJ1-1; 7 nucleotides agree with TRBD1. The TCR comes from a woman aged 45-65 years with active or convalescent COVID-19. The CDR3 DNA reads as TGTGCCACCAGCAGAGGGGGACAGCTGACTGAAGCTTTCTTT. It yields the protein CATSRGGQLTEAFF.